The 10 T cell receptor beta chains below all came from one sample that was sequenced in a study of blood T cell repertoires in COVID-19. Data came from immunoSEQ multiplex PCR; TCRdb stores just in-frame clones and leaves some out. The data show about 310,000 clones, approximately 86% seen once. The material sequenced was PBMCs or T cells enriched from blood (not recorded which). The receptor source for this set is a young woman who had recovered from COVID-19.

The rearrangement joins TRBV4-3 to TRBJ1-4; TRBD1 aligns across 9 bases. V shed 3 bases and J 10 bases; nucleotides not matched to a gene: 15. The CDR3 sequence is 17 residues long. Germline CDR1 reads LGHNA; CDR2 reads YSLEER. The CDR3 DNA is TGCGCCAGCAGCCAGTTAATAGGGACAGGGTTGTCTGGAAAACTGTTTTTT. This sequence encodes CASSQLIGTGLSGKLFF.

This CDR3 reads CASSPGTGTTTDTQYF. The CDR3 nucleotides are TGTGCCAGCAGCCCCGGGACAGGGACAACAACAGATACGCAGTATTTT. V is TRBV2 and J is TRBJ2-3, with TRBD1 matching over 9 bases. Losses at the gene ends were 6 bases for V and 3 bases for J; bases not matched to a gene: 10. The CDR3 runs 16 residues. Germline loops: CDR1 SNHLY, CDR2 FYNNEI.

This sequence joins TRBV3-1 (or the pseudogene TRBV3-2) and TRBJ2-1; D is possibly TRBD2 (7 bases). CDR3 length: 15 residues. The V and J ends lost 2 bases and 8 bases respectively, with 16 bases between them. The germline CDR1 and CDR2 sequences are LGHDT and YNNKEL (reference sequence). This CDR3 reads CASSQFSGGGYEQFF. The CDR3 DNA sequence: TGTGCCAGCAGCCAATTTTCGGGGGGCGGGTATGAGCAGTTCTTC.

The chain combines TRBV19 with TRBJ1-2; D unclear. The length of the CDR3 is 11 residues. Trimming pared 8 bases from V and 12 bases from J, leaving 16 bases between. Germline V gene data show CDR1 as LNHDA and CDR2 as SQIVND (reference sequence). CDR3 bases: TGTGCCAGTTCGACACAAACCTCTCACACCTTC. Translation: CASSTQTSHTF.

J is TRBJ1-3 and V is TRBV19; unclear D gene. CDR3 length: 13 amino acids. Germline values: CDR1 LNHDA, CDR2 SQIVND (reference sequence). V was clipped by 10 bases and J by 0 bases, with 10 bases between them. CDR3 protein: CATRVVSGNTIYF. Here the CDR3 DNA reads TGTGCCACCCGTGTCGTCTCTGGAAACACCATATATTTT.

The chain has TRBV24-1 and TRBJ2-7; D is perhaps TRBD1 (6 bases). Germline loops: CDR1 KGHDR, CDR2 SFDVKD. The CDR3 has 14 residues. V was clipped by 6 bases and J by 2 bases, with 13 bases between them. The CDR3 spells CATSTAGVAYEQYF. The DNA of the CDR3 is TGTGCCACCAGTACTGCAGGGGTCGCCTACGAGCAGTACTTC.

The V gene is TRBV28, the J gene TRBJ2-7; D might be TRBD1 (6 bases). The CDR3 runs to 13 residues. The V end was cut by 10 bases, the J end by 3 bases, with 16 bases between. Germline loops: CDR1 MDHEN, CDR2 SYDVKM. The CDR3 loop reads CAIKPTDSYEQYF. The CDR3 bases are TGTGCCATCAAACCTACGGACAGCTACGAGCAGTACTTC.

The gene calls are TRBV4-3 and TRBJ1-5, with 9 bases lining up with TRBD1. Trimming removed 3 bases from V and 7 bases from J; junction bases left unmatched: 7. The germline gives CDR1 LGHNA, CDR2 YSLEER. The length of the CDR3 is 15 residues. The CDR3 sequence: CASSHPGQGSQPQHF. CDR3 nucleotides: TGCGCCAGCAGCCACCCGGGACAGGGCTCGCAGCCCCAGCATTTT.

This chain uses TRBV16 with TRBJ1-1; the D gene is possibly TRBD1 (5 bases). This CDR3 is 14 amino acids long. Trimming stripped 4 bases from V and 0 bases from J, with 9 bases between. Germline values: CDR1 KGHSY, CDR2 FQNENV. The CDR3 region is CASSPRVMNTEAFF. The CDR3 nucleotides read TGTGCCAGCAGCCCCAGGGTGATGAACACTGAAGCTTTCTTT.

The rearrangement links TRBV7-8 to TRBJ1-3; D is unclear. The CDR3 extends over 16 amino acids. Trimming took off 1 base at V and 3 bases at J, with 13 bases between the two ends. Germline assignment: CDR1 SGHVS and CDR2 FQNEAQ. The CDR3 DNA follows: TGTGCCAGCAGCTTAGAGTCCCGATCCGGTGGAAACACCATATATTTT. Translating it yields CASSLESRSGGNTIYF.